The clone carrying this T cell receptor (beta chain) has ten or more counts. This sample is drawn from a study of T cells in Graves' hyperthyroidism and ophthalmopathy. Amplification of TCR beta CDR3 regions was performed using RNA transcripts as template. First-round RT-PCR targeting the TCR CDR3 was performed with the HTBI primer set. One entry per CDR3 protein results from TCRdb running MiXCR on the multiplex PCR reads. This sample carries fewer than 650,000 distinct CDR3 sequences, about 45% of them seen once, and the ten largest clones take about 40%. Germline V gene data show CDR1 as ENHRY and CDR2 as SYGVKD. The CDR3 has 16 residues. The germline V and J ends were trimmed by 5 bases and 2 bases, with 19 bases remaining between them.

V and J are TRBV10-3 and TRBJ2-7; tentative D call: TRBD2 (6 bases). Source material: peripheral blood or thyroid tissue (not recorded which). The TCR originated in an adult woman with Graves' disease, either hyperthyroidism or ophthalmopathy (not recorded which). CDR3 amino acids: CAISPRGGSRTYEQYF. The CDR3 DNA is TGTGCCATCAGTCCGCGGGGAGGTTCCCGGACCTACGAGCAGTACTTC.